A single sample gave rise to the 18 T cell receptor beta chains below, sequenced in a study of T cells and Merkel cell carcinoma outcomes. The table came from immunoSEQ multiplex PCR; TCRdb's copy has only in-frame clones and leaves some out. The table has roughly 15,000 clones, roughly 89% seen once. The sample was tumor tissue from Merkel cell carcinoma. The receptors were gathered from a human donor with Merkel cell carcinoma.

This chain links TRBV9 with TRBJ2-1, with D possibly TRBD1 on 5 matching bases. Trimming cost V 4 bases and J 6 bases, with 8 bases left between them. The germline CDR1 and CDR2 sequences are SGDLS and YYNGEE. This CDR3 is 12 amino acids long. The CDR3 loop is CASSPQGNEQFF. The CDR3 nucleotides are TGTGCCAGCAGCCCGCAGGGCAATGAGCAGTTCTTC.

J is TRBJ1-1 and V is TRBV5-1; D not certain. The CDR3 consists of 15 residues. Trimming took 4 bases from V and 1 from J, leaving 14 bases between them. Germline assignment: CDR1 SGHRS and CDR2 YFSETQ. CDR3 residues: CASSPQEASNTEAFF. The CDR3 nucleotides read TGCGCCAGCAGCCCTCAAGAGGCCTCGAACACTGAAGCTTTCTTT.

J is TRBJ2-2 and V is TRBV27; D is ambiguous. Germline CDR1 reads MNHEY; CDR2 reads SMNVEV (reference sequence). V shed 1 base and J shed 4 bases, with 1 base lying between them. The CDR3 has 12 amino acids. This CDR3 reads CASSLFTGELFF. Written as DNA, the CDR3 is TGTGCCAGCAGTTTATTCACCGGGGAGCTGTTTTTT.

This sequence joins TRBV18 and TRBJ1-1; 8 bases are a match to TRBD1. The V gene's germline CDR1 is KGHSH and CDR2 LQKENI. With V trimmed by 5 bases and J by 5 bases, 4 bases remained unmatched. The CDR3 is 13 residues long. Here the CDR3 DNA reads TGTGCCAGCTCATCTTGGACAGGGACTGAAGCTTTCTTT. Amino acid sequence: CASSSWTGTEAFF.

V and J are TRBV18 and TRBJ2-7; 8 bases match TRBD2. The germline gives CDR1 KGHSH, CDR2 LQKENI. CDR3 length equals 12 residues. The J segment lost 6 bases and the V segment lost 3 bases, leaving 1 base of the junction unmatched. The CDR3 DNA sequence: TGTGCCAGCTCACCTGGACTAGCCGAGCAGTACTTC. Translated, it gives CASSPGLAEQYF. The full variable domain, in which reference TRBV18 and TRBJ2-7 provide the parts outside the CDR3, is NAGVMQNPRHLVRRRGQEARLRCSPMKGHSHVYWYRQLPEEGLKFMVYLQKENIIDESGMPKERFSAEFPKEGPSILRIQQVVRGDSAAYFCASSPGLAEQYFGPGTRLTVT.

V is TRBV6-6 and J is TRBJ2-3; D ambiguous. The CDR3 runs to 10 residues. V dropped 2 bases and J dropped 10 bases, with 4 bases sitting between them. Germline lookup yields CDR1 MNHNY and CDR2 SVGAGI (reference sequence). CDR3 sequence: CASSYRPQYF. CDR3 sequence (DNA): TGTGCCAGCAGTTACCGCCCGCAGTATTTT.

The V call is TRBV9, the J call TRBJ2-1; TRBD2 matches 8 bases. The CDR3 has 15 residues. Germline CDR1 SGDLS, CDR2 YYNGEE. V lost 4 bases, J lost 9 bases, and 12 bases stayed unmatched. The CDR3 here is CASSPGAGVFGEQFF. The CDR3 DNA is TGTGCCAGCAGCCCGGGAGCGGGAGTTTTTGGTGAGCAGTTCTTC.

The chain recombines TRBV5-5 with TRBJ1-4; D might be TRBD1 (6 bases). This CDR3 has 18 residues. Trimming left V 1 base short and J 5 bases short, with 21 bases between. Germline CDR1 and CDR2: SGHKS and YYEKEE (reference sequence). CDR3 nucleotides: TGTGCCAGCAGCTTGTATTCGCCCATGGACAGACCAAATGAAAAACTGTTTTTT. Amino acids: CASSLYSPMDRPNEKLFF. Variable domain in full (rest from reference TRBV5-5 and TRBJ1-4): DAGVTQSPTHLIKTRGQQVTLRCSPISGHKSVSWYQQVLGQGPQFIFQYYEKEERGRGNFPDRFSARQFPNYSSELNVNALLLGDSALYLCASSLYSPMDRPNEKLFFGSGTQLSVL.

The rearrangement links TRBV7-2 to TRBJ1-2, with a weak D call TRBD1 (6 bases). Between the trimmed V and J ends, which lost 5 bases and 4 bases, there was a span of 17 bases. Germline CDR1 SGHTA, CDR2 FQGNSA. The CDR3 is 15 amino acids. Here the CDR3 DNA reads TGTGCCAGCAGCGAAAGGGGGAATGTTGGCTATGGCTACACCTTC. It codes for CASSERGNVGYGYTF.

This chain links TRBV5-4 with TRBJ1-6, with no clear D. The CDR3 loop spans 14 amino acids. Germline loops: CDR1 SGHNT, CDR2 YYREEE (reference sequence). Deletions cut 0 bases from V and 13 bases from J, with 14 bases between. CDR3 DNA sequence: TGTGCCAGCAGCTTGGAACTAACCCAACCGCCCCTCCACTTT. Amino acid sequence: CASSLELTQPPLHF.

The V and J genes are TRBV5-1 and TRBJ2-2; D is ambiguous. V lost 2 bases and J lost 2, with 10 bases in between. CDR1 and CDR2 (germline): SGHRS, YFSETQ. The CDR3 has 15 residues. This chain's CDR3 is CASSLRPANTGELFF. CDR3 in DNA: TGCGCCAGCAGCTTAAGACCTGCTAACACCGGGGAGCTGTTTTTT. The whole variable domain, remainder taken from reference TRBV5-1 and TRBJ2-2, is KAGVTQTPRYLIKTRGQQVTLSCSPISGHRSVSWYQQTPGQGLQFLFEYFSETQRNKGNFPGRFSGRQFSNSRSEMNVSTLELGDSALYLCASSLRPANTGELFFGEGSRLTVL.

The gene calls are TRBV7-2 and TRBJ2-3, with 7 bases that match TRBD2. The V gene's germline CDR1 is SGHTA and CDR2 FQGNSA. The ends lost 2 bases at V and 3 bases at J; junction bases unmatched: 5. The CDR3 is made up of 15 amino acids. Here the CDR3 DNA reads TGTGCCAGCAGCTTAAGGGAGGGTAGAACAGATACGCAGTATTTT. Amino acid sequence: CASSLREGRTDTQYF.

This chain connects TRBV15 to TRBJ2-3; a weak D match, TRBD1 (5 bases). The CDR3 is 14 amino acids. Germline V gene sequence: CDR1 LNHNV, CDR2 YYDKDF (reference sequence). The V end was cut by 1 base, the J end by 5 bases, with 10 bases between. CDR3 bases: TGTGCCACCAGCAGAGGGGGCAGGGTAGATACGCAGTATTTT. It encodes CATSRGGRVDTQYF.

The V call is TRBV5-1, the J call TRBJ2-7, with no clear D. The CDR3 runs to 14 residues. V was cut by 3 bases and J by 2 bases, with 12 bases left in between. Germline V gene data show CDR1 as SGHRS and CDR2 as YFSETQ. This CDR3 reads CASSSAVAAYEQYF. CDR3 nucleotides: TGCGCCAGCAGCTCTGCCGTGGCTGCCTACGAGCAGTACTTC.

CDR3 in amino acids: CASSYGTYNEQFF. In DNA, the CDR3 is TGTGCCAGCAGCTACGGGACTTACAATGAGCAGTTCTTC. This chain uses TRBV7-8 with TRBJ2-1; possible D gene TRBD2, 6 bases. This CDR3 is 13 amino acids long. Germline assignment: CDR1 SGHVS and CDR2 FQNEAQ. V lost 4 bases, J lost 4 bases, and 8 bases lay in between.

The chain employs TRBV4-2 and TRBJ2-7, with a weak D call TRBD2 (6 bases). Between the trimmed V and J ends, which lost 1 base and 3 bases, there was a span of 10 bases. The CDR3 is made up of 14 amino acids. The germline V gene encodes CDR1 LGHNA and CDR2 YNFKEQ. Here the CDR3 reads CASSQARGNYEQYF. The CDR3 DNA reads as TGTGCCAGCAGCCAAGCGCGGGGCAACTACGAGCAGTACTTC.

Notes on this clone: The junction does not match germline at one end; this may be a read error. This chain joins TRBV4-1 and TRBJ1-6, with TRBD1 identical over 7 bases. CDR1 is MGHRA and CDR2 is YSYEKL in the germline V gene. The CDR3 is 15 residues long. CDR3 nucleotide sequence: TGCGCCAGCAGCCCGAACAGGGGAGGGAATTTACCCCTCCACTTT. Translating gives CASSPNRGGNLPLHF.

The J gene is TRBJ2-7, the V gene TRBV18; the D gene is possibly TRBD2 (5 bases). The CDR3 consists of 15 residues. V lost 0 bases to trimming and J lost 1 base, with 10 bases between them. The germline gives CDR1 KGHSH, CDR2 LQKENI. Here the CDR3 DNA reads TGTGCCAGCTCACCACCCTACGGGGTGTCCTACGAGCAGTACTTC. Translating gives CASSPPYGVSYEQYF.